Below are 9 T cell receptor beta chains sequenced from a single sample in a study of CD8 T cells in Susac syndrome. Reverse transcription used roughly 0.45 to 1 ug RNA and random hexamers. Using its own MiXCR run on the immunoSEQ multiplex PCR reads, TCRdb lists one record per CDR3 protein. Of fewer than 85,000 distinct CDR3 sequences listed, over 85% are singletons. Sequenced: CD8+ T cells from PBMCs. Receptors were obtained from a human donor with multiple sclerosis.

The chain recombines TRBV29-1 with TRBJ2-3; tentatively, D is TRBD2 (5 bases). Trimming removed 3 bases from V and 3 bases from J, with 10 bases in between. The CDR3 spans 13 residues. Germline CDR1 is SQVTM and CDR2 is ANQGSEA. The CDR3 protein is CSVDGLKTDTQYF. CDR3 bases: TGCAGCGTTGATGGACTTAAAACAGATACGCAGTATTTT.

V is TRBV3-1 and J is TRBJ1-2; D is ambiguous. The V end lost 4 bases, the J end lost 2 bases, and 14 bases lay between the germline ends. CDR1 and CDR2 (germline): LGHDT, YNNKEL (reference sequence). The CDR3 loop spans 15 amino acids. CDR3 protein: CASSLKGQENYGYTF. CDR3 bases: TGTGCCAGCAGCCTCAAAGGGCAGGAGAACTATGGCTACACCTTC.

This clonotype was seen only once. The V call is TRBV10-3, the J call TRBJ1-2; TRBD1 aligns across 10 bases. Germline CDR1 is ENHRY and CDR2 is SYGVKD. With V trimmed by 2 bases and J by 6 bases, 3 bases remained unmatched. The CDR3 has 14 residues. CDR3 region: CAISEKDRGNGYTF. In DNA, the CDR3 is TGTGCCATCAGTGAGAAGGACAGGGGGAATGGCTACACCTTC.

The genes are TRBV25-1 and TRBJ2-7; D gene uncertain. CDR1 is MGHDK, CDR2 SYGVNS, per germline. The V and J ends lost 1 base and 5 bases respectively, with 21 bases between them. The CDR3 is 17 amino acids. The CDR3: CASSELGTALISDEQYF. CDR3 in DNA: TGTGCCAGCAGTGAATTAGGAACTGCCTTAATCTCGGACGAGCAGTACTTC.

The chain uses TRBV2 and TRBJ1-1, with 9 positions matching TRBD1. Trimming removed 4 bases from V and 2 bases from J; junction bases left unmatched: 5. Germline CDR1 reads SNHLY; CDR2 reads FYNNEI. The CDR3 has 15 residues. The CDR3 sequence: CASSVGTGFNTEAFF. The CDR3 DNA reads TGTGCCAGCAGTGTTGGGACAGGGTTCAACACTGAAGCTTTCTTT.

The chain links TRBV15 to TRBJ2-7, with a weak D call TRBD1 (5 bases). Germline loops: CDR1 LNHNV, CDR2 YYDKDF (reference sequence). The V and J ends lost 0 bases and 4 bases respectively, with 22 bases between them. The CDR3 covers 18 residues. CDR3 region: CATSREGEGLKGLYEQYF. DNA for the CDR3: TGTGCCACCAGCAGAGAAGGAGAAGGCCTAAAGGGGCTTTACGAGCAGTACTTC.

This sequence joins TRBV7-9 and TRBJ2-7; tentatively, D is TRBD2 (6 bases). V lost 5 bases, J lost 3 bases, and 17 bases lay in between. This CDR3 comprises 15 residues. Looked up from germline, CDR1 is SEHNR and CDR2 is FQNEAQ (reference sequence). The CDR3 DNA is TGTGCCAGCAGCCCGGGAGAGAGCAGACACTACGAGCAGTACTTC. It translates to CASSPGESRHYEQYF.

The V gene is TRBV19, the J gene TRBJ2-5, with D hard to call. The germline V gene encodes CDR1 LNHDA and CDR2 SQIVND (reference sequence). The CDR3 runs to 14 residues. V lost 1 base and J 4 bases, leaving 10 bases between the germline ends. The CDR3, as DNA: TGTGCCAGTAGTATAGGGTACCGAGGAGAGACCCAGTACTTC. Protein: CASSIGYRGETQYF.

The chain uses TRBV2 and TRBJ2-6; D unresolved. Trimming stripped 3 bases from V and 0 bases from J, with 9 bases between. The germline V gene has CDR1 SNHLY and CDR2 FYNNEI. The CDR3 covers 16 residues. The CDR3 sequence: CASSDWSLSGANVLTF. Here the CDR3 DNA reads TGTGCCAGCAGTGATTGGAGTCTCTCTGGGGCCAACGTCCTGACTTTC.